Listed below are T cell receptor beta chains from one sample, sequenced in a study of T cell responses to AZD1222 COVID-19 vaccine. Some clones are missing from TCRdb's copy, which holds only in-frame ones; the method was immunoSEQ multiplex PCR. The data contain 95,000 to 150,000 clones, around 93% of them seen just once; the ten biggest clones take up roughly 13%. This sample comprised peripheral blood, obtained on day 0 of AZD1222 vaccination. Receptor source: an adult in good health. Both conserved end residues are part of each CDR3.

TRBV11-2	TRBJ1-6	CASSYGQGYNSPLHF
TRBV19	TRBJ1-1	CASSIFQGAEAFF
TRBV7-9	TRBJ1-1	CASSLTGGPGTEAFF
TRBV9	TRBJ2-7	CASNPGQGSYEQYF
TRBV5-5	TRBJ2-1	CASSIAGGPGEQFF
TRBV30	TRBJ2-3	CAWSVDLNTDTQYF
TRBV18	TRBJ2-7	CASSPSPGTVDEQYF
TRBV7-6	TRBJ1-4	CASSFSYRTTNEKLFF
TRBV3-1/TRBV3-2	TRBJ1-2	CASNGRGDGYTF
TRBV28	TRBJ1-4	CASSLSDRFNEKLFF
TRBV5-6	TRBJ2-3	CASSKDRVIDTQYF
TRBV2	TRBJ1-4	CASREGQPRDEKLFF
TRBV4-3	TRBJ2-7	CASSQNSGGVYEQYF
TRBV15	TRBJ1-5	CATSSGGGRQPQHF
TRBV27	TRBJ1-2	CASRPPGKANYGYTF
TRBV10-3	TRBJ1-2	CAISEEAVYGYTF
TRBV24-1	TRBJ2-1	CATSDSGEGRENEQFF
TRBV7-9	TRBJ1-1	CASRQNTPGGRTEAFF
TRBV9	TRBJ2-1	CASSSQAGGLYNEQFF
TRBV11-2	TRBJ2-7	CASSPLNRDRGKGTYEQYF
TRBV5-4	TRBJ2-7	CASSGGPGLEIYEQYF
TRBV7-8	TRBJ2-7	CASSLIEIHEQYF
TRBV6-2/TRBV6-3	TRBJ2-1	CASSYSFRGGYNEQFF
TRBV18	TRBJ2-6	CASSHLVDIYSRANVLTF
TRBV11-2	TRBJ2-3	CASSDPGRRGDTQYF
TRBV19	TRBJ1-6	CASSEQGKGVMGSPLHF
TRBV6-4	TRBJ2-3	CASSDQGLADTQYF
TRBV7-2	TRBJ2-1	CASSSDRAGVNEQFF
TRBV5-6	TRBJ1-3	CASSGDLSGNTIYF
TRBV2	TRBJ1-1	CASSDRVQSTEAFF
TRBV27	TRBJ1-1	CASRDTGFTEAFF
TRBV4-2	TRBJ2-3	CASSQMYNPNPGPHGVGDTDTQYF
TRBV10-1	TRBJ1-6	CASSAGPGSPLHF
TRBV15	TRBJ2-1	CATSSGYNEQFF
TRBV9	TRBJ1-2	CASSAPQGINYGYTF
TRBV27	TRBJ1-5	CASSSSNSNQPQHF
TRBV24-1	TRBJ1-6	CATSDVQGITLHF
TRBV18	TRBJ2-5	CASSPFQGGQETQYF
TRBV6-2/TRBV6-3	TRBJ2-7	CASSYRQGAYEQYF
TRBV9	TRBJ1-4	CASSVAPGPWTGQTEKLFF
TRBV24-1	TRBJ1-4	CATSDLSGRLFF
TRBV4-3	TRBJ1-2	CASSQGGGWVHGYTF
TRBV6-5	TRBJ1-6	CASSYSVATASPLHF
TRBV6-5	TRBJ1-4	CASSVLTAVGEKLFF
TRBV10-2	TRBJ2-5	CASGSVGGQETQYF
TRBV4-2	TRBJ2-7	CASSQETGASVYEQYF
TRBV30	TRBJ1-1	CAWSRGTDKNTEAFF
TRBV6-5	TRBJ1-3	CASMEVSGNTIYF
TRBV3-1/TRBV3-2	TRBJ1-5	CASSQETGRPGPNQPQHF
TRBV11-2	TRBJ1-2	CASSLGQNYGYTF
TRBV6-5	TRBJ1-1	CASRLGTEAFF
TRBV6-2/TRBV6-3	TRBJ2-5	CASSYSSAGVRETQYF
TRBV5-1	TRBJ2-1	CASSLDTGGGSQFF
TRBV5-4	TRBJ2-7	CASSLGGGKAYEQYF
TRBV7-9	TRBJ2-7	CASTPGAGGPEQYF